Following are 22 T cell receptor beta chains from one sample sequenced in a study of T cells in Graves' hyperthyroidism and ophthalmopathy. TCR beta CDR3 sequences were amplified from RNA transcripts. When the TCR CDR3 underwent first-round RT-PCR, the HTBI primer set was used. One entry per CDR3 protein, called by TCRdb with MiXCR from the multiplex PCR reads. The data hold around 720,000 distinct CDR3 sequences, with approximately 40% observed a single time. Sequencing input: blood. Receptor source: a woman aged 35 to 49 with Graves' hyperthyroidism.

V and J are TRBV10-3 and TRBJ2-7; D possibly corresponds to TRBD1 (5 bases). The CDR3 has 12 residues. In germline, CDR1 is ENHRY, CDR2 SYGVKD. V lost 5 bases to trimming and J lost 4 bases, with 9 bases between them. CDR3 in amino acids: CAISSQGYEQYF. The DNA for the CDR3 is TGTGCCATCAGTTCTCAGGGTTACGAGCAGTACTTC.

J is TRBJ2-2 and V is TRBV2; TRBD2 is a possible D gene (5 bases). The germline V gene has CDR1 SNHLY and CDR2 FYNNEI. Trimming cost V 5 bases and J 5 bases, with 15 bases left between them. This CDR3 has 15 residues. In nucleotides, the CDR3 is TGTGCCAGCAGTTCTTTGGGCCGAGGGACCGGGGAGCTGTTTTTT. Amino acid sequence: CASSSLGRGTGELFF.

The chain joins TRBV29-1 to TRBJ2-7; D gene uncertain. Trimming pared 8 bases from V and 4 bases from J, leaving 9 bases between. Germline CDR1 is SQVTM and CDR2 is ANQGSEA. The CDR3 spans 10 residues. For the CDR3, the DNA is TGCAGCTTATCGACGTACGAGCAGTACTTC. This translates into CSLSTYEQYF.

CDR3 nucleotide sequence: TGTGCCACCAGCAGCGAGACAGGGGACCTCTATGGCTACACCTTC. Amino acid sequence: CATSSETGDLYGYTF. The gene calls are TRBV15 and TRBJ1-2; TRBD1 agrees at 8 bases. CDR1 and CDR2 from the germline V gene are LNHNV and YYDKDF (reference sequence). Unmatched junction bases numbered 7, after V lost 3 bases and J lost 4 bases. The CDR3 runs 15 residues. Filled out from reference TRBV15 and TRBJ1-2, the complete variable domain reads DAMVIQNPRYQVTQFGKPVTLSCSQTLNHNVMYWYQQKSSQAPKLLFHYYDKDFNNEADTPDNFQSRRPNTSFCFLDIRSPGLGDTAMYLCATSSETGDLYGYTFGSGTRLTVV.

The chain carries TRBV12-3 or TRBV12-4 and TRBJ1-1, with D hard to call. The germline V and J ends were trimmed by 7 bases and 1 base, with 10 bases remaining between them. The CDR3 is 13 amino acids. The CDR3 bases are TGTGCCAGCAAAGGAAGAGAGAACACTGAAGCTTTCTTT. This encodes CASKGRENTEAFF.

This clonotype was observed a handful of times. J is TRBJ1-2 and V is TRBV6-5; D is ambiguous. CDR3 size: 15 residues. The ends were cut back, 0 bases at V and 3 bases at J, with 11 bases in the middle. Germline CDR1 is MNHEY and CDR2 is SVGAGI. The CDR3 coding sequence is TGTGCCAGCAGTTACTCGAGATTGGGAGACTATGGCTACACCTTC. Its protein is CASSYSRLGDYGYTF.

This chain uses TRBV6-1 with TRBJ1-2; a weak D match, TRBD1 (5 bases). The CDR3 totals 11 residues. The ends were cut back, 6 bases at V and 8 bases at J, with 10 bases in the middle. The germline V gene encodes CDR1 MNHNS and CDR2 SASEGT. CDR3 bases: TGTGCCAGCAGGCGACGGGGGGGCTACACCTTC. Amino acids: CASRRRGGYTF.

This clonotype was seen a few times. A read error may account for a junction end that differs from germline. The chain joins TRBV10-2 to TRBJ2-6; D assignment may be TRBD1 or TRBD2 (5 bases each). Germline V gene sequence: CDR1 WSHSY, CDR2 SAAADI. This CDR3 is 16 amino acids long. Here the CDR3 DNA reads TGTGCCAGCTCACCAGGGACGTTCTCTGGGGCCAACGTCCTGACTTTC. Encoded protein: CASSPGTFSGANVLTF.

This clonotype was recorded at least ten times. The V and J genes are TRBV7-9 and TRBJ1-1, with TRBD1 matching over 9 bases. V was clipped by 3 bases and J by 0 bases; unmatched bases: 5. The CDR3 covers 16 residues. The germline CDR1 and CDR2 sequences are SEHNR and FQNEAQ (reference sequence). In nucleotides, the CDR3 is TGTGCCAGCAGCTTTCAGACAGGGGGTATGAACACTGAAGCTTTCTTT. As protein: CASSFQTGGMNTEAFF.

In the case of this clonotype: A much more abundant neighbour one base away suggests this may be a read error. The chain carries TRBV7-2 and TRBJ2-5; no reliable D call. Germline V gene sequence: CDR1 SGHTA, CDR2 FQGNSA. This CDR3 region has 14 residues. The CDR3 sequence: CASSFFGRPEAQYF. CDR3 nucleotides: TGTGCCAGCAGCTTTTTCGGCAGGCCAGAGGCCCAGTACTTC.

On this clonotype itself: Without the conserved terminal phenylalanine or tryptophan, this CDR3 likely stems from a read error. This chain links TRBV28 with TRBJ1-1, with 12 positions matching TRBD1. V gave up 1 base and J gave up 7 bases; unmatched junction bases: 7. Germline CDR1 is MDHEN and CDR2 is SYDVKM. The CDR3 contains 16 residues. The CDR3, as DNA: TGTGCCAGCAGTTTATCAAGGGACAGGGGGCGCGATGAAGCTTTCTCT. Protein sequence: CASSLSRDRGRDEAFS.

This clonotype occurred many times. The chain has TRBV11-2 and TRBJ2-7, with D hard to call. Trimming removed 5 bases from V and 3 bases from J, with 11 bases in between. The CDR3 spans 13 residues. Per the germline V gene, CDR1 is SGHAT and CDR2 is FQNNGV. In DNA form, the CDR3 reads TGTGCCAGCAGCATTAACAGTTACTACGAGCAGTACTTC. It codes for CASSINSYYEQYF.

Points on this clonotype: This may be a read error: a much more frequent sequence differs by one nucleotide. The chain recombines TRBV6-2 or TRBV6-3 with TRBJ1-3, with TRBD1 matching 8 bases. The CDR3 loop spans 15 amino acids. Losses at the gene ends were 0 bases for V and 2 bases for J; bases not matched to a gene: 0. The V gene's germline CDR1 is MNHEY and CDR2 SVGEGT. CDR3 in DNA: TGTGCCAGCAGTTACTCGACAGGGGCTGGAAACACCATATATTTT. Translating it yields CASSYSTGAGNTIYF.

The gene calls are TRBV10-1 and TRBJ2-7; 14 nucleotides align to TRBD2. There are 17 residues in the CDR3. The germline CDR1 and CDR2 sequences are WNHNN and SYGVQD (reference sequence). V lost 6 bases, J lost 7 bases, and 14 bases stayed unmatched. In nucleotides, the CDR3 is TGCGCCAGCAGCCCCGGGACTAGCGGGAGAGGTGACGGGGAGCAGTACTTC. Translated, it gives CASSPGTSGRGDGEQYF.

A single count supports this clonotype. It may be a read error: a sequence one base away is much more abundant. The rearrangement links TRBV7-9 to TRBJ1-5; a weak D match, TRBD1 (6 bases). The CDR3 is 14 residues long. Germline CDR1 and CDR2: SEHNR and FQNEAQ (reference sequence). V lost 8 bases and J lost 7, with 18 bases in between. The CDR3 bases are TGTGCCAGCGGCAAAGGTGGGGGACAACAGCCCCAGCATTTT. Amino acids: CASGKGGGQQPQHF. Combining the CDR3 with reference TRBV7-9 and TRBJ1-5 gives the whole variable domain DTGVSQNPRHKITKRGQNVTFRCDPISEHNRLYWYRQTLGQGPEFLTYFQNEAQLEKSRLLSDRFSAERPKGSFSTLEIQRTEQGDSAMYLCASGKGGGQQPQHFGDGTRLSIL.

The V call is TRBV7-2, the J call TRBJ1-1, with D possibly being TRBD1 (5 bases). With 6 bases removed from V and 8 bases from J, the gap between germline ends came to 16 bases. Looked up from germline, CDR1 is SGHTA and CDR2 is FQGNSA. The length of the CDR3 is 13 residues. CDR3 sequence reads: CASSSLAGREAFF. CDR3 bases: TGTGCCAGCAGTTCCTTGGCAGGGCGGGAAGCTTTCTTT.

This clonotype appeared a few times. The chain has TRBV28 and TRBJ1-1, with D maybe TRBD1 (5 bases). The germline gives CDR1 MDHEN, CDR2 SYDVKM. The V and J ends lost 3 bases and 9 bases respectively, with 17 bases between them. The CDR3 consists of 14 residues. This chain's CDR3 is CASSLPRDRPQAFF. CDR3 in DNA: TGTGCCAGCAGTTTGCCCCGGGACCGCCCTCAAGCTTTCTTT. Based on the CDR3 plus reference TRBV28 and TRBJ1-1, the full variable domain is DVKVTQSSRYLVKRTGEKVFLECVQDMDHENMFWYRQDPGLGLRLIYFSYDVKMKEKGDIPEGYSVSREKKERFSLILESASTNQTSMYLCASSLPRDRPQAFFGQGTRLTVV.

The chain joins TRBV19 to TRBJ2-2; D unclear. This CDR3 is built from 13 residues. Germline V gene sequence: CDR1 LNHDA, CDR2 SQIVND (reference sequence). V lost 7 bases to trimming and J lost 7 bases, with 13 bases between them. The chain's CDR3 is CASTGDSYGELFF. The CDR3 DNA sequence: TGTGCCAGTACCGGAGACTCATACGGGGAGCTGTTTTTT.

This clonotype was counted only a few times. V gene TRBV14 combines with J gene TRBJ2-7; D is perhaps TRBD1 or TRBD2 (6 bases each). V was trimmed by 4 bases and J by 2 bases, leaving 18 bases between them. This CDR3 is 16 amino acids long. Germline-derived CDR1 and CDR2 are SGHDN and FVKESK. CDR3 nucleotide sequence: TGTGCCAGCAGCCCCTATGGTGAGGGGGGAGCCTACGAGCAGTACTTC. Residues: CASSPYGEGGAYEQYF. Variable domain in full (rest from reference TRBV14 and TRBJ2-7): EAGVTQFPSHSVIEKGQTVTLRCDPISGHDNLYWYRRVMGKEIKFLLHFVKESKQDESGMPNNRFLAERTGGTYSTLKVQPAELEDSGVYFCASSPYGEGGAYEQYFGPGTRLTVT.

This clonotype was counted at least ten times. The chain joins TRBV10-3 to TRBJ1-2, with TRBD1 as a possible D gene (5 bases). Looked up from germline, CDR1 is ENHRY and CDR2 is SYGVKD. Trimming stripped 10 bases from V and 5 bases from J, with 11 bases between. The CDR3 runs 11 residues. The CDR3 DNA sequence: TGTGCCACGGGGCCTGGTTATGGCTACACCTTC. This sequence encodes CATGPGYGYTF.

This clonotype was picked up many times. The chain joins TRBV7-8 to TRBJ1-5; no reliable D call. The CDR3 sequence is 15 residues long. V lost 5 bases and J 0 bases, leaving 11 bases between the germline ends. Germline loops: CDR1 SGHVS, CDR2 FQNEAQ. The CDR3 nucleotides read TGTGCCAGCAGCCCGACGGTCACTAGCAATCAGCCCCAGCATTTT. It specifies CASSPTVTSNQPQHF.

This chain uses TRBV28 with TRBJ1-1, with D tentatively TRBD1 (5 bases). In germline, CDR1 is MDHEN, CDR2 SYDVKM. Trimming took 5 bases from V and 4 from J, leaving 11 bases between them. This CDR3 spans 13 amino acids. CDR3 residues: CASSGQRGTEAFF. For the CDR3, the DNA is TGTGCCAGCAGTGGGCAGAGGGGCACTGAAGCTTTCTTT.